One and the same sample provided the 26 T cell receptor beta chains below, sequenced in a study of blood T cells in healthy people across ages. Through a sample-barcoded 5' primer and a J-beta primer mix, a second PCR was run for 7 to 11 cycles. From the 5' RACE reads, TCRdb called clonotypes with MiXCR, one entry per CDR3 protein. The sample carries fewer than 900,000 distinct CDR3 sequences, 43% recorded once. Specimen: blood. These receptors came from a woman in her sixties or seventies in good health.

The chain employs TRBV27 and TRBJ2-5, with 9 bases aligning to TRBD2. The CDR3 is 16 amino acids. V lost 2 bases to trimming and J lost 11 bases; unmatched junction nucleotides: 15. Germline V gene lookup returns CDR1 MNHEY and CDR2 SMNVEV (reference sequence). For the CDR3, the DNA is TGTGCCAGCAGTTTACAACCTAGCGGGGTTGGCAATGAGCAGTACTTC. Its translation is CASSLQPSGVGNEQYF.

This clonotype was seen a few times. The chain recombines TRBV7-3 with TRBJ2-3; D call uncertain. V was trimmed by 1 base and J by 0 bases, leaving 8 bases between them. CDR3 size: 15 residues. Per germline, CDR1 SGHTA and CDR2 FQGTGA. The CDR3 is CASSLRPSSTDTQYF. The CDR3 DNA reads TGTGCCAGCAGCTTAAGGCCAAGTAGCACAGATACGCAGTATTTT.

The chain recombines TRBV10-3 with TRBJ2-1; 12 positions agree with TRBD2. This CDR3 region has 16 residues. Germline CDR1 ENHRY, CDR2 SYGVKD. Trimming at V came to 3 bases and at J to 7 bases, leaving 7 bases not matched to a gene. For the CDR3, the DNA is TGTGCCATCAGTGACCCTAGCGGGAGGGCCGTTAATGAGCAGTTCTTC. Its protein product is CAISDPSGRAVNEQFF.

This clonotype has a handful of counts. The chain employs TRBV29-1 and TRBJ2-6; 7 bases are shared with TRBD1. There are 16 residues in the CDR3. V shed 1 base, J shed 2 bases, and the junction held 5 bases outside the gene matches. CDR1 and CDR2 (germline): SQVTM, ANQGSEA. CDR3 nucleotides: TGCAGCGTTGAAGGTAAAGGACAGGCTGGGGCCAACGTCCTGACTTTC. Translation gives CSVEGKGQAGANVLTF. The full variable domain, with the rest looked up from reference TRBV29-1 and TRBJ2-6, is SAVISQKPSRDICQRGTSLTIQCQVDSQVTMMFWYRQQPGQSLTLIATANQGSEATYESGFVIDKFPISRPNLTFSTLTVSNMSPEDSSIYLCSVEGKGQAGANVLTFGAGSRLTVL.

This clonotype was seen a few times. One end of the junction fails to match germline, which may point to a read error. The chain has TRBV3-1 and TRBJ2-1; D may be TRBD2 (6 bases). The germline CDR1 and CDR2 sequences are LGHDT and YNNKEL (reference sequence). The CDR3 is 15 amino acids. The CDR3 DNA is TGTGCCGGCAGCCTGCGGGGAAGCCAGGGTAATGAGCAGTTCTTC. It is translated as CAGSLRGSQGNEQFF.

The CDR3 reads CASSSFERELFNEQFF. The CDR3 nucleotides are TGCGCCAGCAGCTCCTTCGAGCGGGAGCTCTTCAATGAGCAGTTCTTC. The chain is built from TRBV5-1 and TRBJ2-1; 8 nucleotides line up with TRBD2. V trimming: 3 bases; J trimming: 6 bases; junction bases outside the gene matches: 11. The germline CDR1 and CDR2 sequences are SGHRS and YFSETQ. The CDR3 spans 16 residues.

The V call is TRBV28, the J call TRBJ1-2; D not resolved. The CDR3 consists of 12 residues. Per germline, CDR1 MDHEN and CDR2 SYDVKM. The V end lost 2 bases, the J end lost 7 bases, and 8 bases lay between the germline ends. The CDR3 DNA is TGTGCCAGCAGTTTAGACGTTTTTGGCTACACCTTC. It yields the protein CASSLDVFGYTF.

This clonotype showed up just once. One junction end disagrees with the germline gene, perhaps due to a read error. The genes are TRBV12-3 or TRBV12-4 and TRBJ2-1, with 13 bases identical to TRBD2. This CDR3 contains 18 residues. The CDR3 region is CACSPESPTSGGFNEQFF. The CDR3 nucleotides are TGTGCCTGCAGTCCCGAATCCCCGACTAGCGGGGGGTTTAATGAGCAGTTCTTC.

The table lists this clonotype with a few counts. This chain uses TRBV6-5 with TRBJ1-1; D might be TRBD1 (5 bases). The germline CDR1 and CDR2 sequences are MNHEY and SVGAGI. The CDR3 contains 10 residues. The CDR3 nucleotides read TGTGCAGCGGGGGGCACTGAAGCTTTCTTT. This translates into CAAGGTEAFF.

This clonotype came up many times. This CDR3 reads CSVADGYSGYTF. DNA for the CDR3: TGCAGCGTTGCGGACGGTTACAGTGGCTACACCTTC. The chain is built from TRBV29-1 and TRBJ1-2; D remains ambiguous. The CDR3 runs 12 residues. Trimming removed 4 bases at V and 7 bases at J, with 13 bases between. Germline CDR1 and CDR2: SQVTM and ANQGSEA.

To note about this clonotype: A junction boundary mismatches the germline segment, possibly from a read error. The CDR3, as DNA: TGCGGTGCTAACGGACTAGCGGGAAGCGAGCAGTACTTC. Its protein product is CGANGLAGSEQYF. This chain joins TRBV20-1 and TRBJ2-4; 12 bases map to TRBD2. The J call may be mistaken, given a closer DNA end match to TRBJ2-7. This CDR3 contains 13 residues. In germline, CDR1 is DFQATT, CDR2 SNEGSKA (reference sequence).

The CDR3 loop reads CASSVGTSKTNEQFF. The CDR3 region has the DNA TGTGCCAGCAGCGTAGGTACCAGTAAGACCAATGAGCAGTTCTTC. J is TRBJ2-1 and V is TRBV9; unclear D gene. This CDR3 has 15 residues. With 0 bases removed from V and 6 bases from J, the gap between germline ends came to 13 bases. The V gene's germline CDR1 is SGDLS and CDR2 YYNGEE.

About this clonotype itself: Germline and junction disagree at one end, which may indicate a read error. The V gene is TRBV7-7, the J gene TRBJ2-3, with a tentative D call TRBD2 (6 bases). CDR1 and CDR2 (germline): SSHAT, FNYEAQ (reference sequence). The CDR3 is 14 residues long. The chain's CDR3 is CASSFGTGEDTQYF. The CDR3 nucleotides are TGTGCTAGCAGCTTTGGGACTGGCGAAGATACGCAGTATTTT.

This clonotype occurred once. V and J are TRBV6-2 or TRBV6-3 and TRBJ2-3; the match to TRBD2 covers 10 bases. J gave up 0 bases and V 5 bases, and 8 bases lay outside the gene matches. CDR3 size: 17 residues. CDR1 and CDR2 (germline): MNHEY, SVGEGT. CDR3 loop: CASSQTSGATSTDTQYF. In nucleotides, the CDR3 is TGTGCCAGCAGTCAAACTAGCGGGGCCACTAGCACAGATACGCAGTATTTT.

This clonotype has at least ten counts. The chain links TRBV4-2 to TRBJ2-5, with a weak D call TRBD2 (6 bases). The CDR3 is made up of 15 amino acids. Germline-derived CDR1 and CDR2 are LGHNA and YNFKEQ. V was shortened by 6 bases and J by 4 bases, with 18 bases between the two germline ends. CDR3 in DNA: TGTGCCAGCAGACTACGTAGCGGAGGCGGAGAGACCCAGTACTTC. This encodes CASRLRSGGGETQYF.

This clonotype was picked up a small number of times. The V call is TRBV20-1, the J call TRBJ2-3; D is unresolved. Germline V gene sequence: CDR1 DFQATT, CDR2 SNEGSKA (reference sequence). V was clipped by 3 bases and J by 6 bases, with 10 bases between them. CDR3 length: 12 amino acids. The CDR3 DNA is TGCAGTGCTAGTGGTTCGGCGGATACGCAGTATTTT. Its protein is CSASGSADTQYF.

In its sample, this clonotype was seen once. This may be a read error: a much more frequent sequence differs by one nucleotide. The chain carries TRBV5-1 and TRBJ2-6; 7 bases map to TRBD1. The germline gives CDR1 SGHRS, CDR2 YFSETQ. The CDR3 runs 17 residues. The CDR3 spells CASSPGTVPSGANVPTF. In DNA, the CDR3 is TGCGCCAGCAGCCCGGGGACAGTGCCCTCTGGGGCCAACGTCCCGACTTTC.

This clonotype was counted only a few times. CDR3 in DNA: TGTGCCAGCAGCCTGGGACTCGCGAACACCGGGGAGCTGTTTTTT. Its translation: CASSLGLANTGELFF. V gene TRBV7-2 combines with J gene TRBJ2-2; D may be TRBD2 (6 bases). The CDR3 spans 15 residues. Per germline, CDR1 SGHTA and CDR2 FQGNSA. V lost 5 bases, J lost 0 bases, and 10 bases lay in between.

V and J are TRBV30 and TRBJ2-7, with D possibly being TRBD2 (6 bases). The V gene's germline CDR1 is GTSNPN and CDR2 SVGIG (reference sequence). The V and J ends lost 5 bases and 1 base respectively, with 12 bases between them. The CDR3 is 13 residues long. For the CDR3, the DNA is TGTGCCTGGTGCGGGGAAGGGTCCTACGAGCAGTACTTC. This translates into CAWCGEGSYEQYF.

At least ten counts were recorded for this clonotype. The CDR3 loop reads CAWSIREYEQFF. In DNA, the CDR3 is TGTGCCTGGAGTATAAGGGAGTATGAGCAGTTCTTC. The chain recombines TRBV30 with TRBJ2-1; the D gene is possibly TRBD2 (5 bases). The germline V and J ends were trimmed by 2 bases and 8 bases, with 10 bases remaining between them. The germline CDR1 and CDR2 sequences are GTSNPN and SVGIG (reference sequence). The CDR3 contains 12 residues.

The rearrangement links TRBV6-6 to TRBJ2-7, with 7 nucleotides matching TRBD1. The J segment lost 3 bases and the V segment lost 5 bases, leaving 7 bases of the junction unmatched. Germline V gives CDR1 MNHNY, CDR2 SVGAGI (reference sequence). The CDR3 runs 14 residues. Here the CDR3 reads CASSRRQGFYEQYF. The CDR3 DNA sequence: TGTGCCAGCAGTCGTAGACAGGGTTTCTACGAGCAGTACTTC.

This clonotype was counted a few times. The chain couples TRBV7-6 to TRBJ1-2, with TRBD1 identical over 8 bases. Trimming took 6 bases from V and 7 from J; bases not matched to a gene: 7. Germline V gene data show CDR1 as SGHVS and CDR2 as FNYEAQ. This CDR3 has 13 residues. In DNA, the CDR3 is TGTGCCAGCAGGACGACAGGGGAGGGTGGCTACACCTTC. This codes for CASRTTGEGGYTF.

In DNA form, the CDR3 reads TGTGCCAGCAGCCAAGGTTCCGGGACAGGTTATGGCTACACCTTC. It is translated as CASSQGSGTGYGYTF. This sequence joins TRBV3-1 and TRBJ1-2, with 8 bases aligning to TRBD1. The CDR3 consists of 15 residues. In germline, CDR1 is LGHDT, CDR2 YNNKEL (reference sequence). V lost 1 base, J lost 5 bases, and 6 bases stayed unmatched.

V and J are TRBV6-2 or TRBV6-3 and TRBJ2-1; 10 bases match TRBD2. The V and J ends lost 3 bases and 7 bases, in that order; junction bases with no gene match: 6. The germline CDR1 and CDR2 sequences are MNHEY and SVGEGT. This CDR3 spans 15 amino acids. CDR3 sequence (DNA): TGTGCCAGCAGTTATTGGCTAGCGGGAGAGAATGAGCAGTTCTTC. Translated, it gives CASSYWLAGENEQFF.

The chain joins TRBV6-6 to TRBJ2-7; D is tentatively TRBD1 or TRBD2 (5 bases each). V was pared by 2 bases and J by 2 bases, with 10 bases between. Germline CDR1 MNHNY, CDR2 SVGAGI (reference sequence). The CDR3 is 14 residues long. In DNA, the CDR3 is TGTGCCAGCAGTTACACCGGGACCCCCTACGAGCAGTACTTC. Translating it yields CASSYTGTPYEQYF.

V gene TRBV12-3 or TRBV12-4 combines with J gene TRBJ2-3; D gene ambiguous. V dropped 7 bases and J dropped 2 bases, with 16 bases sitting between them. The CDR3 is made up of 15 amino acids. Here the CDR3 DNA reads TGTGCCAGCAAAACGTTGGGATCTAACACAGATACGCAGTATTTT. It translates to CASKTLGSNTDTQYF.